The clone carrying this T cell receptor beta chain was detected only a few times. Its antigen remains unidentified. The data belong to a study of post-analysis software for immune sequencing data. Study-level information: The patients showed relapsing-remitting, secondary progressive and progressive-relapsing multiple sclerosis courses.

Study-wide results and limits: Diversity measured as normalized Chao1 was significantly lower in multiple sclerosis patients than in controls. Included in a set of roughly five TRBV segments more frequent in patients than controls were TRBV5-6, TRBV5-1 and TRBV20-1. When the samples were clustered directly with F measure, those that had been prepared in the same batch showed strong co-clustering.

This CDR3 comprises 15 residues. V shed 2 bases, J shed 0 bases, and the junction held 7 bases outside the gene matches. Germline V gene data show CDR1 as DFQATT and CDR2 as SNEGSKA (reference sequence). Included in the TCR beta cDNA libraries were unique molecular identifiers. TCRdb re-called the PCR reads through MiXCR, storing one row per CDR3 protein. The sample contains 700,000 to 900,000 distinct CDR3 sequences, about 45% of which appear only once. The V call is TRBV20-1, the J call TRBJ2-7, with 7 positions matching TRBD1. The sequenced sample consisted of blood. This TCR was recovered from a girl aged 10 to 17 with multiple sclerosis. CDR3 protein: CSARPRTGRSYEQYF. The DNA for the CDR3 is TGCAGTGCTAGACCCAGGACAGGTCGCTCCTACGAGCAGTACTTC.